This T cell receptor beta chain was retrieved from a study of blood T cells in healthy people across ages. Primed by a sample-barcoded 5' primer and a J-beta primer mix, a second PCR proceeded for 7 to 11 cycles. One entry per CDR3 protein results from TCRdb running MiXCR on the 5' RACE reads. The sample includes approximately 1,100,000 distinct CDR3 sequences, 35% to 55% of them seen just once. Input material: blood. This receptor was obtained from a woman in her fifties or sixties in good health.

CDR3 DNA sequence: TGTGCCAGCAGCATGGGTACCAAAGAGACCCAGTACTTC. Translating gives CASSMGTKETQYF. The chain combines TRBV5-4 with TRBJ2-5, with D unclear. Germline CDR1 and CDR2: SGHNT and YYREEE (reference sequence). The CDR3 consists of 13 residues. Trimming left V 4 bases short and J 3 bases short, with 10 bases between.